Below, 21 T cell receptor beta chains from the same sample are listed, as sequenced in a study of blood T cell repertoires in COVID-19. Libraries were prepared by immunoSEQ multiplex PCR; TCRdb keeps only in-frame clonotypes and omits some of them. The sample lists approximately 46,000 clones; over 75% were seen once. Sequencing was carried out using peripheral blood. Every receptor here comes from a human donor in a cohort sampled during active COVID-19.

Only a few counts were recorded for this clone. The chain recombines TRBV5-1 with TRBJ1-2; D perhaps matches TRBD1 (5 bases). Trimming left V 2 bases short and J 3 bases short, with 11 bases between. The CDR3 extends over 14 amino acids. Germline V CDR1 and CDR2: SGHRS, YFSETQ. CDR3 coding DNA: TGCGCCAGCAGCTTTAGGGGCAATGACTATGGCTACACCTTC. It is translated as CASSFRGNDYGYTF.

The rearrangement joins TRBV4-1 to TRBJ1-2; D unresolved. The ends were cut back, 4 bases at V and 4 bases at J, with 10 bases in the middle. This CDR3 is 13 amino acids long. Germline V gene lookup returns CDR1 MGHRA and CDR2 YSYEKL. Written as DNA, the CDR3 is TGCGCCAGCAGCCCGGGGAGTTCCTATGGCTACACCTTC. The encoded protein is CASSPGSSYGYTF.

This CDR3 is CASSPSDRDYGYTF. CDR3 in DNA: TGTGCCAGCAGCCCCTCGGACAGGGACTATGGCTACACCTTC. The chain links TRBV5-8 to TRBJ1-2; TRBD1 agrees at 8 bases. Germline V lookup: CDR1 SGHTS, CDR2 YDEGEE. The CDR3 is 14 residues long. V was clipped by 4 bases and J by 3 bases; unmatched bases: 5.

V gene TRBV28 combines with J gene TRBJ2-3; TRBD2 matches 8 bases. The CDR3 contains 14 residues. CDR1 and CDR2 (germline): MDHEN, SYDVKM. Trimming took 6 bases from V and 3 from J; bases not matched to a gene: 5. The CDR3 is CASSPPGGTDTQYF. For the CDR3, the DNA is TGTGCCAGCAGCCCTCCGGGGGGGACAGATACGCAGTATTTT.

This clone was seen more than once but under ten times. The chain carries TRBV4-1 and TRBJ2-5; TRBD1 agrees at 9 bases. Germline CDR1 reads MGHRA; CDR2 reads YSYEKL. The CDR3 is 15 amino acids. The J segment lost 2 bases and the V segment lost 7 bases, leaving 8 bases of the junction unmatched. The CDR3 sequence is CASMLTGGLQETQYF. The CDR3 bases are TGCGCCAGCATGCTGACAGGGGGTTTACAAGAGACCCAGTACTTC.

The CDR3 here is CASSLERGTGQPNYGYTF. CDR3 in DNA: TGTGCCAGCAGCTTGGAGCGCGGGACAGGGCAGCCTAACTATGGCTACACCTTC. The chain joins TRBV7-8 to TRBJ1-2, with TRBD1 matching over 9 bases. This CDR3 contains 18 residues. Germline V lookup: CDR1 SGHVS, CDR2 FQNEAQ. The J segment lost 0 bases and the V segment lost 3 bases, leaving 11 bases of the junction unmatched. The full variable domain, in which reference TRBV7-8 and TRBJ1-2 provide the parts outside the CDR3, is GAGVSQSPRYKVAKRGQDVALRCDPISGHVSLFWYQQALGQGPEFLTYFQNEAQLDKSGLPSDRFFAERPEGSVSTLKIQRTQQEDSAVYLCASSLERGTGQPNYGYTFGSGTRLTVV.

This chain connects TRBV7-7 to TRBJ2-3; the D gene is possibly TRBD2 (5 bases). This CDR3 contains 14 residues. The V gene lost 4 bases and the J gene lost 2 bases, with 10 bases spanning the gap. CDR1 is SSHAT and CDR2 is FNYEAQ in the germline V gene (reference sequence). CDR3 protein: CASSSGLNTDTQYF. In DNA form, the CDR3 reads TGTGCCAGCAGCTCTGGACTGAACACAGATACGCAGTATTTT.

This sequence joins TRBV2 and TRBJ1-1; D unresolved. V lost 6 bases and J lost 4, with 9 bases in between. The CDR3 spans 12 residues. Germline V CDR1 and CDR2: SNHLY, FYNNEI. DNA of the CDR3: TGTGCCAGCAGGGAGGTCGCCACTGAAGCTTTCTTT. Its translation: CASREVATEAFF. The full variable domain, in which reference TRBV2 and TRBJ1-1 provide the parts outside the CDR3, is EPEVTQTPSHQVTQMGQEVILRCVPISNHLYFYWYRQILGQKVEFLVSFYNNEISEKSEIFDDQFSVERPDGSNFTLKIRSTKLEDSAMYFCASREVATEAFFGQGTRLTVV.

V is TRBV6-2 or TRBV6-3 and J is TRBJ2-7; 10 bases line up with TRBD1. The CDR3 sequence is 14 residues long. V was pared by 4 bases and J by 2 bases, with 2 bases of the junction left unmatched. Germline V gene data show CDR1 as MNHEY and CDR2 as SVGEGT. CDR3 sequence: CASSSGQGAYEQYF. The CDR3 coding sequence is TGTGCCAGCAGTTCCGGACAGGGGGCCTACGAGCAGTACTTC.

This chain uses TRBV5-6 with TRBJ1-1; TRBD1 matches at 9 bases. From germline, CDR1 is SGHDT and CDR2 YYEEEE. The CDR3 contains 19 residues. The trim removed 1 base at V and 1 base at J, leaving 14 bases unmatched. The CDR3 is CASSLWGRADRGRNTEAFF. In nucleotides, the CDR3 is TGTGCCAGCAGCTTGTGGGGAAGAGCGGACAGGGGACGGAACACTGAAGCTTTCTTT.

The J gene is TRBJ1-5, the V gene TRBV6-2 or TRBV6-3; TRBD1 agrees at 7 bases. Unmatched junction bases numbered 9, after V lost 0 bases and J lost 4 bases. The CDR3 totals 17 residues. The V gene's germline CDR1 is MNHEY and CDR2 SVGEGT. CDR3: CASSYSNTGAGNQPQHF. The CDR3 region has the DNA TGTGCCAGCAGTTACTCCAATACAGGGGCCGGGAATCAGCCCCAGCATTTT.

The V and J genes are TRBV4-1 and TRBJ1-2; D is unresolved. The V gene lost 2 bases and the J gene lost 3 bases, with 13 bases spanning the gap. The CDR3 length is 15 residues. The germline gives CDR1 MGHRA, CDR2 YSYEKL. The chain's CDR3 is CASSQRPEADYGYTF. CDR3 in DNA: TGCGCCAGCAGCCAAAGGCCCGAGGCAGACTATGGCTACACCTTC.

This clone has only one observation. J is TRBJ2-6 and V is TRBV5-4, with 12 positions matching TRBD2. This CDR3 contains 18 residues. The V gene's germline CDR1 is SGHNT and CDR2 YYREEE (reference sequence). The ends lost 0 bases at V and 3 bases at J; junction bases unmatched: 4. CDR3 protein: CASSLALAGGLGANVLTF. CDR3 in DNA: TGTGCCAGCAGCTTGGCCCTAGCGGGGGGGCTTGGGGCCAACGTCCTGACTTTC.

The chain couples TRBV7-9 to TRBJ1-4; possibly TRBD1 for D (5 bases). V lost 2 bases to trimming and J lost 5 bases, with 9 bases between them. CDR1 is SEHNR, CDR2 FQNEAQ, per germline (reference sequence). This CDR3 contains 14 residues. The CDR3 here is CASSLIRTNEKLFF. The CDR3 region has the DNA TGTGCCAGCAGCTTAATACGGACAAATGAAAAACTGTTTTTT.

The chain carries TRBV19 and TRBJ2-5; 8 nucleotides line up with TRBD2. V was clipped by 1 base and J by 5 bases; unmatched bases: 9. The germline V gene encodes CDR1 LNHDA and CDR2 SQIVND (reference sequence). The CDR3 length is 16 residues. The CDR3 DNA follows: TGTGCCAGTAGTATAGGTGGAGGGGGACTAGTGGAGACCCAGTACTTC. Translated: CASSIGGGGLVETQYF.

This clone was seen a handful of times. The chain links TRBV30 to TRBJ2-7; 9 bases line up with TRBD1. This CDR3 contains 15 residues. Germline V gene lookup returns CDR1 GTSNPN and CDR2 SVGIG (reference sequence). J was trimmed by 3 bases and V by 2 bases; bases with no gene match: 8. This chain's CDR3 is CAWSTGGAAGYEQYF. DNA of the CDR3: TGTGCCTGGAGTACAGGGGGCGCGGCGGGCTACGAGCAGTACTTC.

The chain carries TRBV3-1 (or the pseudogene TRBV3-2) and TRBJ2-4; TRBD1 aligns across 7 bases. J gave up 7 bases and V 2 bases, and 2 bases lay outside the gene matches. Germline CDR1 and CDR2: LGHDT and YNNKEL (reference sequence). CDR3 length equals 13 residues. This chain's CDR3 is CASSQTTGNIQYF. DNA of the CDR3: TGTGCCAGCAGCCAAACGACAGGGAACATTCAGTACTTC.

The genes are TRBV6-5 and TRBJ2-7; D perhaps matches TRBD1 (6 bases). Germline V gene sequence: CDR1 MNHEY, CDR2 SVGAGI. This CDR3 is 14 amino acids long. V shed 6 bases and J shed 2 bases, with 14 bases lying between them. The CDR3: CASRGQGPAYEQYF. The CDR3 coding sequence is TGTGCCAGCAGGGGGCAGGGGCCTGCCTACGAGCAGTACTTC.

The J gene is TRBJ2-1, the V gene TRBV7-9, with D perhaps matching TRBD2 (7 bases). Germline CDR1 and CDR2: SEHNR and FQNEAQ (reference sequence). V was cut by 5 bases and J by 0 bases, with 14 bases left in between. The CDR3 is 16 residues long. CDR3 in DNA: TGTGCCAGCAGCCCCGCCCGGGGGGCCTCCTACAATGAGCAGTTCTTC. It encodes CASSPARGASYNEQFF.

The rearrangement joins TRBV10-1 to TRBJ1-5, with TRBD1 matching 7 bases. Germline values: CDR1 WNHNN, CDR2 SYGVQD (reference sequence). V dropped 7 bases and J dropped 0; count of bases not matched to a gene: 6. The CDR3 covers 15 residues. CDR3 amino acids: CASKGDSYSNQPQHF. The CDR3 coding sequence is TGCGCCAGCAAAGGGGACAGCTATAGCAATCAGCCCCAGCATTTT.

The chain links TRBV5-6 to TRBJ1-4; D uncertain. The germline V gene has CDR1 SGHDT and CDR2 YYEEEE. Trimming removed 0 bases at V and 3 bases at J, with 15 bases between. This CDR3 contains 17 residues. The CDR3 protein is CASSLVLAGRSNEKLFF. For the CDR3, the DNA is TGTGCCAGCAGCTTGGTTCTGGCGGGGAGATCTAATGAAAAACTGTTTTTT.